The text below deals with one T cell receptor beta chain. The antigen is not known. This sample is part of a study of T cell responses to AZD1222 COVID-19 vaccine. Clones were sequenced by immunoSEQ multiplex PCR, and TCRdb holds only the in-frame ones, with some missing. The top ten hold under 1.2% of the sample, which has about 120,000 clones, over 80% seen once. Study observations and caveats: Baseline seropositives among AZD1222 recipients totaled only 5 to 7. The CD4 TCRs associated with vaccination extended across spike and predominated at 160-218 and 743-854.

Looked up from germline, CDR1 is KGHDR and CDR2 is SFDVKD. The CDR3 runs 13 residues. The germline V and J ends were trimmed by 7 bases and 0 bases, with 9 bases remaining between them. This specimen consisted of peripheral blood, obtained on day 0 of AZD1222 vaccination. This TCR was recovered from an adult in good health. This chain links TRBV24-1 with TRBJ2-7; D is undetermined. CDR3: CATSGVPSYEQYF. The DNA for the CDR3 is TGTGCCACCAGCGGCGTTCCCTCCTACGAGCAGTACTTC.